These 30 T cell receptor beta chains share one sample of origin, sequenced in a study of T cell responses to AZD1222 COVID-19 vaccine. Generated by immunoSEQ multiplex PCR, the TCRdb table keeps only in-frame clones and is missing some. This table holds approximately 150,000 clones, approximately 90% found once. The sample here was peripheral blood, taken on day 0 of AZD1222 vaccination. The source of these receptors is an adult in good health.

This clone has more than one count but fewer than ten. The chain is built from TRBV27 and TRBJ1-6; D may be TRBD1 (5 bases). The germline V gene has CDR1 MNHEY and CDR2 SMNVEV (reference sequence). The CDR3 contains 18 residues. V gave up 6 bases and J gave up 5 bases, with 23 bases separating them. The CDR3 DNA sequence: TGTGCCAGCAGGACCGACATGACAGCCGTTCTACATAATTCACCCCTCCACTTT. Translation: CASRTDMTAVLHNSPLHF.

Regarding this clone: Other DNA sequences of this sample code for an identical CDR3. The chain uses TRBV11-3 and TRBJ1-1; D is possibly TRBD1 (5 bases). Germline CDR1 SGHNT, CDR2 YENEEA. Between the trimmed V and J ends, which lost 4 bases and 3 bases, there was a span of 9 bases. The CDR3 totals 13 residues. The CDR3 bases are TGTGCCAGCAGCTCCCAGGGATACACTGAAGCTTTCTTT. This sequence encodes CASSSQGYTEAFF.

This chain uses TRBV11-2 with TRBJ2-7; D call uncertain. CDR1 and CDR2 (germline): SGHAT, FQNNGV. This CDR3 spans 11 amino acids. Trimming pared 2 bases from V and 7 bases from J, leaving 6 bases between. The CDR3 is CASSLLGEQYF. In nucleotides, the CDR3 is TGTGCCAGCAGCTTACTAGGGGAGCAGTACTTC. The entire variable domain, with the rest obtained from reference TRBV11-2 and TRBJ2-7, is as follows: EAGVAQSPRYKIIEKRQSVAFWCNPISGHATLYWYQQILGQGPKLLIQFQNNGVVDDSQLPKDRFSAERLKGVDSTLKIQPAKLEDSAVYLCASSLLGEQYFGPGTRLTVT.

The V gene is TRBV27, the J gene TRBJ1-4, with 7 bases matching TRBD1. The CDR3 contains 14 residues. Germline V CDR1 and CDR2: MNHEY, SMNVEV (reference sequence). The ends lost 6 bases at V and 7 bases at J; junction bases unmatched: 8. CDR3 nucleotides: TGTGCCAGCAGGGGGAGGGGGCGCTTTGAAAAACTGTTTTTT. It translates to CASRGRGRFEKLFF.

This clone was seen just once. This chain uses TRBV28 with TRBJ2-7, with 15 bases aligning to TRBD2. The CDR3 contains 15 residues. Trimming removed 4 bases from V and 6 bases from J; junction bases left unmatched: 4. From germline, CDR1 is MDHEN and CDR2 SYDVKM. The chain's CDR3 is CASSSGTSGRREQYF. The CDR3, as DNA: TGTGCCAGCAGTTCCGGGACTAGCGGGAGGCGCGAGCAGTACTTC.

V is TRBV25-1 and J is TRBJ1-1; no reliable D call. V lost 1 base, J lost 1 base, and 7 bases lay in between. The CDR3 covers 14 residues. Germline V CDR1 and CDR2: MGHDK, SYGVNS. CDR3 sequence: CASSELHPNTEAFF. CDR3 bases: TGTGCCAGCAGTGAATTGCACCCGAACACTGAAGCTTTCTTT.

The gene calls are TRBV29-1 and TRBJ2-5; possible D gene TRBD2, 5 bases. There are 12 residues in the CDR3. Germline V lookup: CDR1 SQVTM, CDR2 ANQGSEA. V was clipped by 7 bases and J by 4 bases, with 13 bases between them. CDR3 nucleotides: TGCAGCGGGGAGCGGAACCTAGAGACCCAGTACTTC. As protein: CSGERNLETQYF.

The CDR3 loop is CASSQGGVRNYGYTF. CDR3 in DNA: TGTGCCAGCAGCCAGGGCGGAGTACGTAACTATGGCTACACCTTC. The chain recombines TRBV7-3 with TRBJ1-2, with D perhaps matching TRBD1 (5 bases). The length of the CDR3 is 15 residues. Between the trimmed V and J ends, which lost 5 bases and 1 base, there was a span of 14 bases. From germline, CDR1 is SGHTA and CDR2 FQGTGA.

The DNA for the CDR3 is TGTGCCATCAGTGGAGGGCGATCCGTCCTGACTTTC. It is translated as CAISGGRSVLTF. The chain couples TRBV10-3 to TRBJ2-6; D is possibly TRBD2 (5 bases). This CDR3 has 12 residues. V lost 4 bases, J lost 12 bases, and 10 bases lay in between. Germline lookup yields CDR1 ENHRY and CDR2 SYGVKD.

J is TRBJ2-2 and V is TRBV5-6; D is perhaps TRBD2 (6 bases). V shed 4 bases and J shed 2 bases, with 18 bases lying between them. Looked up from germline, CDR1 is SGHDT and CDR2 is YYEEEE. The CDR3 is 17 amino acids. In DNA form, the CDR3 reads TGTGCCAGCAGCCCCCGGGAGCGGCGAGATAACACCGGGGAGCTGTTTTTT. Translating gives CASSPRERRDNTGELFF.

The chain couples TRBV21-1 to TRBJ2-1; the D call of TRBD1 is as the table states it, not checked on the DNA. TRBV21-1 is a pseudogene. The CDR3 extends over 15 amino acids. The CDR3: CASTTGTGVINEQFF. The DNA for the CDR3 is TGTGCCAGCACGACCGGGACAGGGGTTATAAATGAGCAGTTCTTC.

The rearrangement joins TRBV3-1 (or the pseudogene TRBV3-2) to TRBJ1-2; TRBD1 aligns across 7 bases. Germline lookup yields CDR1 LGHDT and CDR2 YNNKEL (reference sequence). V lost 4 bases and J lost 5; bases outside the gene matches: 7. The CDR3 spans 14 residues. In nucleotides, the CDR3 is TGTGCCAGCAGCCCAGGGCAGGGGGTATATGGCTACACCTTC. As protein: CASSPGQGVYGYTF.

The chain couples TRBV19 to TRBJ1-2; tentatively, D is TRBD1 (5 bases). The CDR3 sequence is 13 residues long. The germline V and J ends were trimmed by 3 bases and 4 bases, with 9 bases remaining between them. CDR1 is LNHDA and CDR2 is SQIVND in the germline V gene (reference sequence). The CDR3 nucleotides are TGTGCCAGTAGTATCGGGGGGGTCTATGGCTACACCTTC. Its translation is CASSIGGVYGYTF.

This chain joins TRBV5-1 and TRBJ2-5; D is perhaps TRBD2 (5 bases). Germline values: CDR1 SGHRS, CDR2 YFSETQ. Trimming removed 4 bases at V and 2 bases at J, with 12 bases between. The CDR3 is 14 amino acids. As DNA, the CDR3 is TGCGCCAGCAGCCAGTCGCGGGTGCAAGAGACCCAGTACTTC. Residues: CASSQSRVQETQYF.

This rearrangement joins TRBV5-4 to TRBJ2-7, with 9 bases fitting TRBD2. The junction had 4 bases not matched to a gene; V was cut back by 5 bases and J by 4 bases. CDR3 size: 13 residues. Germline loops: CDR1 SGHNT, CDR2 YYREEE (reference sequence). DNA of the CDR3: TGTGCCAGCAGTGGCGGGAGGGATTACGAGCAGTACTTC. Translated: CASSGGRDYEQYF.

The chain is built from TRBV7-3 and TRBJ2-1; 12 positions agree with TRBD2. The CDR3 has 16 residues. The V segment lost 8 bases and the J segment 6 bases; nucleotides outside the gene matches: 11. Germline V gives CDR1 SGHTA, CDR2 FQGTGA. CDR3 protein: CASAERASGRANEQFF. In DNA, the CDR3 is TGTGCCAGCGCCGAGAGGGCTAGCGGGAGGGCCAATGAGCAGTTCTTC.

The chain carries TRBV30 and TRBJ1-1; D perhaps matches TRBD1 (6 bases). V gave up 5 bases and J gave up 0 bases, with 7 bases separating them. Germline V CDR1 and CDR2: GTSNPN, SVGIG (reference sequence). This CDR3 region has 12 residues. DNA for the CDR3: TGTGCCTGGGGACAGTTGAACACTGAAGCTTTCTTT. As protein: CAWGQLNTEAFF. The full variable domain, completed using reference TRBV30 and TRBJ1-1, is SQTIHQWPATLVQPVGSPLSLECTVEGTSNPNLYWYRQAAGRGLQLLFYSVGIGQISSEVPQNLSASRPQDRQFILSSKKLLLSDSGFYLCAWGQLNTEAFFGQGTRLTVV.

This clone has only a few counts. V gene TRBV9 combines with J gene TRBJ1-4; a weak D match, TRBD1 (5 bases). The CDR3 extends over 13 amino acids. Looked up from germline, CDR1 is SGDLS and CDR2 is YYNGEE. V was pared by 4 bases and J by 13 bases, with 17 bases between. CDR3 nucleotides: TGTGCCAGCAGCCGAGCTGGGGGTGTGGTACTGTTTTTT. Translated, it gives CASSRAGGVVLFF.

This chain joins TRBV19 and TRBJ1-1, with 10 bases that match TRBD1. V trimming: 5 bases; J trimming: 4 bases; junction bases outside the gene matches: 16. Germline V CDR1 and CDR2: LNHDA, SQIVND (reference sequence). There are 18 residues in the CDR3. In DNA, the CDR3 is TGTGCCAGTAGTCGCCCGGGGACAGGGGTTGGGGTAGGCACTGAAGCTTTCTTT. It codes for CASSRPGTGVGVGTEAFF.

This sequence joins TRBV19 and TRBJ1-1; 7 bases agree with TRBD1. This CDR3 has 14 residues. The ends lost 5 bases at V and 6 bases at J; junction bases unmatched: 9. Per germline, CDR1 LNHDA and CDR2 SQIVND (reference sequence). The CDR3 reads CASSARQGPAEAFF. The CDR3, as DNA: TGTGCCAGTAGTGCTAGACAGGGCCCCGCTGAAGCTTTCTTT.

The rearrangement joins TRBV5-1 to TRBJ2-1; TRBD2 aligns across 7 bases. CDR3 size: 16 residues. The germline V gene encodes CDR1 SGHRS and CDR2 YFSETQ. With 1 base clipped from V and 8 bases from J, the junction kept 12 bases outside the gene matches. The CDR3 coding sequence is TGCGCCAGCAGCTTGCTAGGCGGGAGAGGGTCCCATGAGCAGTTCTTC. This codes for CASSLLGGRGSHEQFF.

This clone has a handful of counts. This rearrangement joins TRBV5-1 to TRBJ2-2; the D gene is possibly TRBD2 (5 bases). From germline, CDR1 is SGHRS and CDR2 YFSETQ. CDR3 length equals 16 residues. V lost 5 bases to trimming and J lost 5 bases, with 19 bases between them. CDR3 sequence (DNA): TGCGCCAGCAGACCGACCGGGTCACGGGGTACCGGGGAGCTGTTTTTT. Translation: CASRPTGSRGTGELFF.

The V gene is TRBV6-1, the J gene TRBJ2-1; 8 bases are shared with TRBD2. V gave up 4 bases and J gave up 2 bases; unmatched junction bases: 7. The CDR3 length is 16 residues. Looked up from germline, CDR1 is MNHNS and CDR2 is SASEGT. The CDR3 is CASSAQRAGAYNEQFF. CDR3 sequence (DNA): TGTGCCAGCAGTGCCCAAAGAGCGGGAGCCTACAATGAGCAGTTCTTC.

J is TRBJ2-3 and V is TRBV3-1 (or the pseudogene TRBV3-2); 8 bases fit TRBD2. With V trimmed by 0 bases and J by 2 bases, 7 bases remained unmatched. This CDR3 is 17 amino acids long. CDR1 and CDR2 from the germline V gene are LGHDT and YNNKEL (reference sequence). The CDR3 region is CASSQDLGLDATDTQYF. CDR3 DNA sequence: TGTGCCAGCAGCCAAGATCTGGGACTAGATGCCACAGATACGCAGTATTTT.

This chain uses TRBV5-5 with TRBJ2-7; D gene ambiguous. The germline gives CDR1 SGHKS, CDR2 YYEKEE (reference sequence). The CDR3 loop spans 14 amino acids. The ends were cut back, 1 base at V and 0 bases at J, with 8 bases in the middle. CDR3 nucleotides: TGTGCCAGCAGCTTGAACTCTTACTCCTACGAGCAGTACTTC. Translated: CASSLNSYSYEQYF.

This clone showed up just once. The chain uses TRBV10-3 and TRBJ2-1; maybe TRBD1 (6 bases). The V end was cut by 4 bases, the J end by 0 bases, with 13 bases between. This CDR3 has 16 residues. Germline-derived CDR1 and CDR2 are ENHRY and SYGVKD. The CDR3 here is CAISGQGTTSYNEQFF. The CDR3 coding sequence is TGTGCCATCAGTGGCCAGGGGACCACCTCCTACAATGAGCAGTTCTTC.

In its sample, this clone was seen a few times. CDR3: CASSIRAVGVEQYF. The CDR3 bases are TGTGCCAGTAGTATAAGGGCCGTCGGTGTTGAGCAGTACTTC. This chain uses TRBV19 with TRBJ2-7; D is ambiguous. The V end lost 2 bases, the J end lost 7 bases, and 15 bases lay between the germline ends. Germline CDR1 is LNHDA and CDR2 is SQIVND (reference sequence). This CDR3 spans 14 amino acids.

The rearrangement links TRBV5-1 to TRBJ2-7; 7 bases fit TRBD1. With 4 bases clipped from V and 3 bases from J, the junction kept 7 bases outside the gene matches. Germline CDR1 reads SGHRS; CDR2 reads YFSETQ. The CDR3 has 14 amino acids. The chain's CDR3 is CASSTRDSNYEQYF. The DNA of the CDR3 is TGCGCCAGCAGCACCCGGGACAGTAACTACGAGCAGTACTTC.

This chain uses TRBV14 with TRBJ2-7, with D perhaps TRBD1 (6 bases). Germline CDR1 SGHDN, CDR2 FVKESK. The CDR3 runs to 14 residues. V was trimmed by 0 bases and J by 5 bases, leaving 11 bases between them. CDR3 DNA sequence: TGTGCCAGCAGCCAAGAATACAGGGCCCACGAGCAGTACTTC. Translating gives CASSQEYRAHEQYF.

This clone showed up just once. The genes are TRBV7-3 and TRBJ2-1; TRBD2 aligns across 12 bases. The CDR3 totals 15 residues. Trimming cost V 4 bases and J 8 bases; bases outside gene matches: 6. Germline V lookup: CDR1 SGHTA, CDR2 FQGTGA. The CDR3 sequence is CASSSSTSGSHEQFF. In nucleotides, the CDR3 is TGTGCCAGCAGCTCCTCGACTAGCGGGAGCCATGAGCAGTTCTTC. The full variable domain, in which reference TRBV7-3 and TRBJ2-1 provide the parts outside the CDR3, is GAGVSQTPSNKVTEKGKYVELRCDPISGHTALYWYRQSLGQGPEFLIYFQGTGAADDSGLPNDRFFAVRPEGSVSTLKIQRTERGDSAVYLCASSSSTSGSHEQFFGPGTRLTVL.